The clone carrying this T cell receptor beta chain was observed a few times. Its antigen is as yet unknown. This specimen belongs to a study of T cells in Graves' hyperthyroidism and ophthalmopathy. Study-level points and caveats: The model forecast ophthalmopathy, anticipating it by a median around 6.5 months before onset.

Participants, patients aged 18 to 65, had newly diagnosed hyperthyroidism with a duration under 2 months. Based on clinical symptoms, serum thyroxine and TRAb, thyroid ultrasound and orbital computed tomography, diagnoses were reached. Amplification of TCR beta CDR3 regions was performed using RNA transcripts as template. In the first-round RT-PCR of the TCR CDR3, the HTBI primer set was used. TCRdb recomputed calls from the multiplex PCR reads with MiXCR, one row per CDR3 protein. The profile shows approximately 590,000 distinct CDR3 sequences, roughly 50% of them singletons. Trimming cost V 6 bases and J 5 bases, with 10 bases left between them. Germline V gives CDR1 SGHTA, CDR2 FQGNSA. The CDR3 has 12 amino acids.

The TCR sequence derives from a young woman with Graves' hyperthyroidism. The genes are TRBV7-2 and TRBJ1-1; no reliable D call. Sequencing used peripheral blood or thyroid tissue (not recorded which). CDR3 nucleotides: TGTGCCAGCAGACTTCAGGTGACTGAAGCTTTCTTT. Protein: CASRLQVTEAFF. Together with reference TRBV7-2 and TRBJ1-1, the CDR3 gives the full variable domain: GAGVSQSPSNKVTEKGKDVELRCDPISGHTALYWYRQSLGQGLEFLIYFQGNSAPDKSGLPSDRFSAERTGGSVSTLTIQRTQQEDSAVYLCASRLQVTEAFFGQGTRLTVV.